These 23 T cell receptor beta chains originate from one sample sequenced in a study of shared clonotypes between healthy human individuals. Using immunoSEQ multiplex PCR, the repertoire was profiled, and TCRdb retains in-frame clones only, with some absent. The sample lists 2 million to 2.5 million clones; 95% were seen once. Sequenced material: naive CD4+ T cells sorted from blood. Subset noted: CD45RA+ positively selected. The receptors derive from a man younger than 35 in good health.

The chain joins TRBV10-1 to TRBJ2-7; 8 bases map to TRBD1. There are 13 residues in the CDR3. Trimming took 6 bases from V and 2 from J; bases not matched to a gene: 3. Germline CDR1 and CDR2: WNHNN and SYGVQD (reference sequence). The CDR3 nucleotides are TGCGCCAGCAGCGGACAGGGAACCTACGAGCAGTACTTC. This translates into CASSGQGTYEQYF.

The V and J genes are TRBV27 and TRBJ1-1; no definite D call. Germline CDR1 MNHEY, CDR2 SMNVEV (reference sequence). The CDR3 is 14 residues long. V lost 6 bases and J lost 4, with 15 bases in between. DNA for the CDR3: TGTGCCAGCAGGCATCCATGGGAGCGCACTGAAGCTTTCTTT. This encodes CASRHPWERTEAFF.

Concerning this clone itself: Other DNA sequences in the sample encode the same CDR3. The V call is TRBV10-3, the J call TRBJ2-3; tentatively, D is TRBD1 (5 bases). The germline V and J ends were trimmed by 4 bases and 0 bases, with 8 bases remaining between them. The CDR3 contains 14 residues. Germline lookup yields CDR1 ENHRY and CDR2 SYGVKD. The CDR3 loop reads CAISVDSSTDTQYF. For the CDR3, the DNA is TGTGCCATCAGTGTAGACAGTAGCACAGATACGCAGTATTTT.

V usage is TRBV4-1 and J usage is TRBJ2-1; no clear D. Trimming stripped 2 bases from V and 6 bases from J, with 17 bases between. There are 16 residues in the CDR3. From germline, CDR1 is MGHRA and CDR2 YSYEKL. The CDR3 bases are TGCGCCAGCAGCCAAATGCCGGAAGTAACGGGCAATGAGCAGTTCTTC. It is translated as CASSQMPEVTGNEQFF.

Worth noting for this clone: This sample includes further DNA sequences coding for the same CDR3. The CDR3 here is CASSYSGNTIYF. The CDR3 DNA is TGTGCCAGCAGTTACTCGGGAAACACCATATATTTT. V usage is TRBV6-6 and J usage is TRBJ1-3, with unresolved D. V was pared by 0 bases and J by 4 bases, with 1 base between. The germline gives CDR1 MNHNY, CDR2 SVGAGI (reference sequence). The CDR3 consists of 12 residues.

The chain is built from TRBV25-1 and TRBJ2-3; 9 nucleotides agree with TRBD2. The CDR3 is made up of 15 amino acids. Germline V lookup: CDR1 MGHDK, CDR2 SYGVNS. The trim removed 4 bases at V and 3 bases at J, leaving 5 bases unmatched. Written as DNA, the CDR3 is TGTGCCAGCAGTGGCGGGGGGGTAGTGACAGATACGCAGTATTTT. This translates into CASSGGGVVTDTQYF.

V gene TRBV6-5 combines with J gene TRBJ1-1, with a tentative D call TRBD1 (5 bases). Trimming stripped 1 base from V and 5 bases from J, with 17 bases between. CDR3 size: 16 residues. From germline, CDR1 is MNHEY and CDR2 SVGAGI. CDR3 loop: CASSYWGVRGKTEAFF. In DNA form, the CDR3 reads TGTGCCAGCAGTTACTGGGGCGTGCGGGGAAAAACTGAAGCTTTCTTT.

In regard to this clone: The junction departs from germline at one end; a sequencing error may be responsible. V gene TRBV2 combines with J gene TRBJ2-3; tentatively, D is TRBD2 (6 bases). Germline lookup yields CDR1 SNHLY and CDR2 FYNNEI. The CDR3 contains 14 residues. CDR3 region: CASSPITSRDTQYF. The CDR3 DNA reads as TGTGCCAGCAGCCCTATTACTAGCAGAGATACGCAGTATTTT. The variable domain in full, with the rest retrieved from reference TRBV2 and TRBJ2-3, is EPEVTQTPSHQVTQMGQEVILRCVPISNHLYFYWYRQILGQKVEFLVSFYNNEISEKSEIFDDQFSVERPDGSNFTLKIRSTKLEDSAMYFCASSPITSRDTQYFGPGTRLTVL.

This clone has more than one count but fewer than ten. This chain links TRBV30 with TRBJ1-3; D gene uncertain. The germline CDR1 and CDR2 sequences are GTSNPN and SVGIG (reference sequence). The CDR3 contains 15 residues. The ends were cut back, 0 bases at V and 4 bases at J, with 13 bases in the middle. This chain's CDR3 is CAWSVGLQAGNTIYF. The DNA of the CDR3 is TGTGCCTGGAGTGTAGGGCTTCAAGCGGGAAACACCATATATTTT.

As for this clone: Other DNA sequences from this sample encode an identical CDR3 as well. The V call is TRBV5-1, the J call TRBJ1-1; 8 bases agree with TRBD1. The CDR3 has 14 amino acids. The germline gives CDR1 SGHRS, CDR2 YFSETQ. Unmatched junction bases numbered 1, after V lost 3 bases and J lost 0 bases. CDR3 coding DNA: TGCGCCAGCAGCTCGGACAGGGTGAACACTGAAGCTTTCTTT. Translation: CASSSDRVNTEAFF.

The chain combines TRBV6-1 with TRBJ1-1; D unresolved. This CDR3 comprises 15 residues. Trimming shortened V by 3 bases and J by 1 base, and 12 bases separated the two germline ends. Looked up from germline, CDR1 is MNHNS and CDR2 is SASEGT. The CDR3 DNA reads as TGTGCCAGCAGTGAGAAGGGCTTAGGGAACACTGAAGCTTTCTTT. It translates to CASSEKGLGNTEAFF.

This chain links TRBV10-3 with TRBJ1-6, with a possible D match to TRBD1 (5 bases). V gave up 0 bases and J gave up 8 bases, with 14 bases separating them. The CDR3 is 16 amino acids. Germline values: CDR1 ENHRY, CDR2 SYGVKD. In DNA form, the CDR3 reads TGTGCCATCAGTGAGTCCCAGGGAGGGTTTTATTCACCCCTCCACTTT. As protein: CAISESQGGFYSPLHF.

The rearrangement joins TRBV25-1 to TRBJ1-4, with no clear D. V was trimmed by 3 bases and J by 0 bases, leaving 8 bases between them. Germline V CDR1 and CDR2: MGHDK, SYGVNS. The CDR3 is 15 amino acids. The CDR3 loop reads CASSDFRTTNEKLFF. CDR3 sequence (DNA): TGTGCCAGCAGTGATTTCAGGACAACTAATGAAAAACTGTTTTTT.

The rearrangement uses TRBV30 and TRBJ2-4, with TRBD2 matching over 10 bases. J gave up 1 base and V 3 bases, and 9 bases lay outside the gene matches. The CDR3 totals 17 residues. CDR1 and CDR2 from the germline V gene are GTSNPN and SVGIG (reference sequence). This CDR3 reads CAWSRSGGAGAKNIQYF. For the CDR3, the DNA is TGTGCCTGGAGCCGAAGCGGGGGGGCCGGTGCCAAAAACATTCAGTACTTC.

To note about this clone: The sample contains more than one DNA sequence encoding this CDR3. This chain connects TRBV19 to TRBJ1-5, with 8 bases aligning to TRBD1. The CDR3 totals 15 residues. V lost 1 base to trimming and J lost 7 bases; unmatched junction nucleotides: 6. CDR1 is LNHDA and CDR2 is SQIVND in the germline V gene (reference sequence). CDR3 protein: CASSIGGQGNQPQHF. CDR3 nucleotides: TGTGCCAGTAGTATAGGAGGACAGGGAAACCAGCCCCAGCATTTT.

As DNA, the CDR3 is TGCAGCGCCATGCAGGGAGGAAGCACTGAAGCTTTCTTT. The encoded protein is CSAMQGGSTEAFF. This rearrangement joins TRBV29-1 to TRBJ1-1; perhaps TRBD1 as D (5 bases). This CDR3 has 13 amino acids. Trimming took 7 bases from V and 4 from J, leaving 16 bases between them. Germline loops: CDR1 SQVTM, CDR2 ANQGSEA. The full variable domain, completed using reference TRBV29-1 and TRBJ1-1, is SAVISQKPSRDICQRGTSLTIQCQVDSQVTMMFWYRQQPGQSLTLIATANQGSEATYESGFVIDKFPISRPNLTFSTLTVSNMSPEDSSIYLCSAMQGGSTEAFFGQGTRLTVV.

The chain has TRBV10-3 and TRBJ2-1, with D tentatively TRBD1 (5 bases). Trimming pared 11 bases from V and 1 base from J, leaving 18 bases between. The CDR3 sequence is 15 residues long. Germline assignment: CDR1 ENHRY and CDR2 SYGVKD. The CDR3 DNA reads TGTGCCGCCGAAACAGGAAGTGGTTCCTACAATGAGCAGTTCTTC. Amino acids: CAAETGSGSYNEQFF.

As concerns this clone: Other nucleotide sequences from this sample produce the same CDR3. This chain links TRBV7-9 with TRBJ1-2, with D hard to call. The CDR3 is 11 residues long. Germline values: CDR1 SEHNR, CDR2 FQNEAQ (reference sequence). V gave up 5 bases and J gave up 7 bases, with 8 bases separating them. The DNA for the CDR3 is TGTGCCAGCAGCCTTACCGGTGGCTACACCTTC. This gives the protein CASSLTGGYTF.

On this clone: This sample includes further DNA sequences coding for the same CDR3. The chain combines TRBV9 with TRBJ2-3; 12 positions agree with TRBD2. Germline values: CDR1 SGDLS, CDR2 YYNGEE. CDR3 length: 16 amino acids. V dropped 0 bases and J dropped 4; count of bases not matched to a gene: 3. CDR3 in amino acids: CASSVGLAGGSDTQYF. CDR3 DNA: TGTGCCAGCAGCGTAGGCCTAGCGGGAGGGTCAGATACGCAGTATTTT.

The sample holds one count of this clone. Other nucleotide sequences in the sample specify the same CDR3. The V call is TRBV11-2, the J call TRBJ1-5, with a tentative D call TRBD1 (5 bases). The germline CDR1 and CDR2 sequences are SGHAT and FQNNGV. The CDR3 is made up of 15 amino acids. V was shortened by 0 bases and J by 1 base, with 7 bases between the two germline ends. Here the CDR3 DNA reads TGTGCCAGCAGCTTAGACGGGACGAGCAATCAGCCCCAGCATTTT. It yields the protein CASSLDGTSNQPQHF.

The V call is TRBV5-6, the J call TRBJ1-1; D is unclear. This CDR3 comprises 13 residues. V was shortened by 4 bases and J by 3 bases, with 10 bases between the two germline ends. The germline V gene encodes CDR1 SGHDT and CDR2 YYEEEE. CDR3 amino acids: CASSRIVDTEAFF. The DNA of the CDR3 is TGTGCCAGCAGCCGGATCGTGGACACTGAAGCTTTCTTT.

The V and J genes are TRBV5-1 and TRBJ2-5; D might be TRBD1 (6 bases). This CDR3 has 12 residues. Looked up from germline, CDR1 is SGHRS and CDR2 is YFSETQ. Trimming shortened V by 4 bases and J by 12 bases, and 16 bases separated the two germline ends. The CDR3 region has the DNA TGCGCCAGCAGCCCAACCACAGGGATGGAGTACTTC. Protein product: CASSPTTGMEYF.

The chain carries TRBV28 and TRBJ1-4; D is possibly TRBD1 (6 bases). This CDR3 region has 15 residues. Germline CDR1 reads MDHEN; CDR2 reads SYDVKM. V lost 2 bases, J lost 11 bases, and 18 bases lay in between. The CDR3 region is CASSLAQGPLRKLFF. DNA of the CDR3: TGTGCCAGCAGTTTAGCACAGGGCCCCCTAAGGAAACTGTTTTTT.